Below, 30 T cell receptor beta chains from the same sample are listed, as sequenced in a study of T cell changes during pregnancy in multiple sclerosis. Profiling relied on immunoSEQ multiplex PCR, and the TCRdb table lists in-frame clones only, not all of them. The sample includes tens of thousands of clones, roughly 92% seen only once; the top ten take 3% to 3.5%. The sequencing used CD8+ T cells from peripheral blood mononuclear cells, collected in the third trimester of pregnancy. These receptors were taken from a female donor in good health, enrolled as a control in a pregnancy study.

This chain links TRBV7-2 with TRBJ2-1; the match to TRBD2 covers 10 bases. V lost 2 bases, J lost 1 base, and 5 bases stayed unmatched. Germline V gene lookup returns CDR1 SGHTA and CDR2 FQGNSA. The CDR3 is made up of 17 amino acids. CDR3 amino acids: CASSLISGGVSYNEQFF. In DNA form, the CDR3 reads TGTGCCAGCAGCTTAATAAGCGGGGGGGTTTCCTACAATGAGCAGTTCTTC. Drawing the rest from reference TRBV7-2 and TRBJ2-1, the complete variable domain is GAGVSQSPSNKVTEKGKDVELRCDPISGHTALYWYRQSLGQGLEFLIYFQGNSAPDKSGLPSDRFSAERTGGSVSTLTIQRTQQEDSAVYLCASSLISGGVSYNEQFFGPGTRLTVL.

The chain links TRBV7-6 to TRBJ2-1; D perhaps matches TRBD1 (5 bases). V was shortened by 7 bases and J by 7 bases, with 14 bases between the two germline ends. The germline CDR1 and CDR2 sequences are SGHVS and FNYEAQ. CDR3 length: 13 residues. CDR3 protein: CASTLGAQNEQFF. The CDR3 nucleotides are TGTGCCAGCACCCTAGGGGCCCAGAATGAGCAGTTCTTC.

The CDR3 nucleotides are TGTGCCAGCAGCTACGGGACAGGGCCCTACAATGAGCAGTTCTTC. Translating gives CASSYGTGPYNEQFF. The chain combines TRBV28 with TRBJ2-1; TRBD1 matches at 9 bases. The CDR3 covers 15 residues. Unmatched junction bases numbered 5, after V lost 6 bases and J lost 2 bases. Germline V gene sequence: CDR1 MDHEN, CDR2 SYDVKM.

The chain uses TRBV4-1 and TRBJ1-5; maybe TRBD1 (5 bases). The CDR3 covers 16 residues. Per germline, CDR1 MGHRA and CDR2 YSYEKL. The V end was cut by 3 bases, the J end by 0 bases, with 12 bases between. The CDR3 sequence: CASSHKTGFSNQPQHF. CDR3 in DNA: TGCGCCAGCAGCCACAAAACAGGCTTTAGCAATCAGCCCCAGCATTTT.

The chain employs TRBV6-6 and TRBJ2-7; D may be TRBD1 (5 bases). The length of the CDR3 is 14 residues. The V gene lost 1 base and the J gene lost 0 bases, with 7 bases spanning the gap. Germline CDR1 reads MNHNY; CDR2 reads SVGAGI (reference sequence). The CDR3 sequence is CASSYLQDSYEQYF. The DNA for the CDR3 is TGTGCCAGCAGTTACTTACAGGACTCCTACGAGCAGTACTTC.

Regarding this clone: The sample contains more than one DNA sequence encoding this CDR3. The chain has TRBV4-2 and TRBJ2-5; 8 bases are shared with TRBD2. Germline V lookup: CDR1 LGHNA, CDR2 YNFKEQ. The junction had 1 base not matched to a gene; V was cut back by 1 base and J by 0 bases. This CDR3 has 15 amino acids. CDR3 loop: CASSQGRGDQETQYF. CDR3 DNA sequence: TGTGCCAGCAGCCAAGGGCGGGGGGACCAAGAGACCCAGTACTTC.

The genes are TRBV18 and TRBJ2-1, with TRBD1 matching over 7 bases. Germline V gene data show CDR1 as KGHSH and CDR2 as LQKENI. The trim removed 4 bases at V and 4 bases at J, leaving 7 bases unmatched. The CDR3 covers 15 residues. The CDR3 spells CASSLNRDRYNEQFF. The DNA for the CDR3 is TGTGCCAGCTCACTGAACCGGGACAGATACAATGAGCAGTTCTTC.

The gene calls are TRBV27 and TRBJ2-1; unclear D gene. Per the germline V gene, CDR1 is MNHEY and CDR2 is SMNVEV (reference sequence). The CDR3 is 13 amino acids. Trimming shortened V by 2 bases and J by 8 bases, and 10 bases separated the two germline ends. The CDR3 sequence is CASSLRHFDEQFF. In DNA, the CDR3 is TGTGCCAGCAGTTTACGACATTTCGATGAGCAGTTCTTC.

This chain links TRBV5-6 with TRBJ1-6; 9 bases map to TRBD1. The germline V gene has CDR1 SGHDT and CDR2 YYEEEE. This CDR3 spans 13 amino acids. Unmatched junction bases numbered 0, after V lost 3 bases and J lost 8 bases. Written as DNA, the CDR3 is TGTGCCAGCAGCTGGACAGGGGATTCACCCCTCCACTTT. Its protein is CASSWTGDSPLHF.

This chain joins TRBV7-3 and TRBJ1-2, with D possibly being TRBD1 (5 bases). From germline, CDR1 is SGHTA and CDR2 FQGTGA. V was pared by 4 bases and J by 9 bases, with 15 bases between. The CDR3 is 13 amino acids. In DNA, the CDR3 is TGTGCCAGCAGCTCTTACCTCAGGGATAGCTACACCTTC. This encodes CASSSYLRDSYTF.

The rearrangement joins TRBV19 to TRBJ1-5, with no clear D. Trimming cost V 5 bases and J 5 bases, with 10 bases left between them. There are 13 residues in the CDR3. Per germline, CDR1 LNHDA and CDR2 SQIVND (reference sequence). CDR3 loop: CASSFRGDQPQHF. DNA for the CDR3: TGTGCCAGTAGTTTCCGGGGTGATCAGCCCCAGCATTTT.

The chain carries TRBV19 and TRBJ2-5; D remains unclear. CDR3 size: 13 residues. Between the trimmed V and J ends, which lost 3 bases and 3 bases, there was a span of 8 bases. Germline V gives CDR1 LNHDA, CDR2 SQIVND (reference sequence). The CDR3 region is CASSIDLEETQYF. DNA for the CDR3: TGTGCCAGTAGTATCGACCTAGAAGAGACCCAGTACTTC.

V and J are TRBV9 and TRBJ1-2, with 10 positions matching TRBD1. The V gene end was trimmed by 2 bases and the J gene end by 0 bases; junction bases not matched to a gene: 10. CDR3 length: 18 residues. From germline, CDR1 is SGDLS and CDR2 YYNGEE. CDR3 nucleotide sequence: TGTGCCAGCAGCGTTGAAGGGACAGGGGCCCTCGCTAACTATGGCTACACCTTC. Its protein product is CASSVEGTGALANYGYTF.

The chain has TRBV7-8 and TRBJ1-1; a possible D gene is TRBD1 (5 bases). The germline V and J ends were trimmed by 4 bases and 7 bases, with 10 bases remaining between them. This CDR3 spans 12 amino acids. The germline CDR1 and CDR2 sequences are SGHVS and FQNEAQ. CDR3 nucleotide sequence: TGTGCCAGCAGCTCGACAGACAGTGAAGCTTTCTTT. Translating gives CASSSTDSEAFF.

This chain uses TRBV7-9 with TRBJ1-1; no clear D. This CDR3 spans 15 amino acids. Trimming removed 1 base from V and 6 bases from J, with 15 bases in between. Germline CDR1 is SEHNR and CDR2 is FQNEAQ (reference sequence). The CDR3, as DNA: TGTGCCAGCAGCTTAGTTTGGTTAGAAGAACCTGAAGCTTTCTTT. This gives the protein CASSLVWLEEPEAFF. The full variable domain, rest sourced from reference TRBV7-9 and TRBJ1-1, is DTGVSQNPRHKITKRGQNVTFRCDPISEHNRLYWYRQTLGQGPEFLTYFQNEAQLEKSRLLSDRFSAERPKGSFSTLEIQRTEQGDSAMYLCASSLVWLEEPEAFFGQGTRLTVV.

The chain has TRBV27 and TRBJ1-1, with D uncertain. Looked up from germline, CDR1 is MNHEY and CDR2 is SMNVEV (reference sequence). V was trimmed by 10 bases and J by 8 bases, leaving 14 bases between them. This CDR3 is built from 11 residues. The CDR3: CATLAGSEAFF. The CDR3 nucleotides read TGTGCCACCCTAGCCGGCAGCGAAGCTTTCTTT.

The rearrangement links TRBV6-5 to TRBJ1-1; no definite D call. Trimming cost V 0 bases and J 3 bases, with 11 bases left between them. The CDR3 is made up of 15 amino acids. From germline, CDR1 is MNHEY and CDR2 SVGAGI. In nucleotides, the CDR3 is TGTGCCAGCAGTTACTCGGAAGAGGGATACACTGAAGCTTTCTTT. This sequence encodes CASSYSEEGYTEAFF.

CDR3 nucleotides: TGCAGCGTTGTCAATGGCCCCCGAGGCGGGGAGCTGTTTTTT. Its protein is CSVVNGPRGGELFF. This rearrangement joins TRBV29-1 to TRBJ2-2; D not resolved. The CDR3 consists of 14 residues. Per germline, CDR1 SQVTM and CDR2 ANQGSEA. The germline V and J ends were trimmed by 4 bases and 7 bases, with 16 bases remaining between them.

CDR3 DNA: TGTGCCAGCAGCAGACCCAGGGGGCCCACTGAAGCTTTCTTT. It is translated as CASSRPRGPTEAFF. The gene calls are TRBV11-2 and TRBJ1-1, with TRBD1 identical over 8 bases. The CDR3 runs to 14 residues. Germline V CDR1 and CDR2: SGHAT, FQNNGV. V lost 5 bases, J lost 4 bases, and 6 bases stayed unmatched.

The V and J genes are TRBV9 and TRBJ2-3; the D is unclear. The CDR3 runs to 16 residues. Germline V gene data show CDR1 as SGDLS and CDR2 as YYNGEE. The V and J ends lost 0 bases and 4 bases respectively, with 15 bases between them. CDR3 sequence: CASSVGASFLADTQYF. Written as DNA, the CDR3 is TGTGCCAGCAGCGTAGGGGCCAGTTTCCTTGCAGATACGCAGTATTTT.

This chain links TRBV19 with TRBJ2-7; possibly TRBD2 for D (5 bases). The germline gives CDR1 LNHDA, CDR2 SQIVND (reference sequence). Deletions cut 6 bases from V and 7 bases from J, with 22 bases between. The CDR3 runs 15 residues. CDR3: CASRDRGSSPFEQYF. CDR3 sequence (DNA): TGTGCCAGTAGAGATCGAGGGAGTTCCCCCTTTGAGCAGTACTTC.

The rearrangement links TRBV6-6 to TRBJ2-1; D might be TRBD1 (6 bases). In germline, CDR1 is MNHNY, CDR2 SVGAGI (reference sequence). This CDR3 has 12 amino acids. V lost 6 bases, J lost 7 bases, and 10 bases lay in between. The CDR3 coding sequence is TGTGCCAGCAGGGCAGGGGATAATGAGCAGTTCTTC. This gives the protein CASRAGDNEQFF.

The rearrangement joins TRBV9 to TRBJ2-1, with 10 bases aligning to TRBD1. Germline CDR1 SGDLS, CDR2 YYNGEE. The CDR3 spans 15 residues. V trimming: 4 bases; J trimming: 7 bases; junction bases outside the gene matches: 8. The CDR3 DNA is TGTGCCAGCAGCCCGGGGACAGGGGATCTTAATGAGCAGTTCTTC. This encodes CASSPGTGDLNEQFF.

The J gene is TRBJ1-1, the V gene TRBV9; 9 bases agree with TRBD1. CDR3 size: 15 residues. The germline V gene encodes CDR1 SGDLS and CDR2 YYNGEE. The ends lost 4 bases at V and 5 bases at J; junction bases unmatched: 9. The CDR3 here is CASSLYTGGGTEAFF. The CDR3, as DNA: TGTGCCAGCAGCCTATATACAGGGGGCGGGACTGAAGCTTTCTTT. The full variable domain, rest sourced from reference TRBV9 and TRBJ1-1, is DSGVTQTPKHLITATGQRVTLRCSPRSGDLSVYWYQQSLDQGLQFLIQYYNGEERAKGNILERFSAQQFPDLHSELNLSSLELGDSALYFCASSLYTGGGTEAFFGQGTRLTVV.

This clone was seen just once. V gene TRBV6-1 combines with J gene TRBJ2-7, with 10 bases lining up with TRBD1. The germline V gene encodes CDR1 MNHNS and CDR2 SASEGT. CDR3 length equals 15 residues. Trimming at V came to 6 bases and at J to 2 bases, leaving 7 bases not matched to a gene. Here the CDR3 DNA reads TGTGCCAGCAGCGAACCGGGACAGGGGACCTACGAGCAGTACTTC. Its translation is CASSEPGQGTYEQYF.

The CDR3 protein is CASSATGGSGNWQYF. CDR3 DNA: TGTGCCAGCAGTGCTACAGGGGGCTCTGGTAACTGGCAGTACTTC. The chain joins TRBV7-8 to TRBJ2-7; 9 bases match TRBD1. The CDR3 totals 15 residues. With V trimmed by 6 bases and J by 9 bases, 15 bases remained unmatched. The germline V gene encodes CDR1 SGHVS and CDR2 FQNEAQ.

The rearrangement joins TRBV5-6 to TRBJ1-1; the D gene is possibly TRBD1 (5 bases). The CDR3 extends over 12 amino acids. V shed 2 bases and J shed 5 bases, with 7 bases lying between them. The V gene's germline CDR1 is SGHDT and CDR2 YYEEEE. The CDR3 DNA is TGTGCCAGCAGCTTCCAGGGAACTGAAGCTTTCTTT. Protein sequence: CASSFQGTEAFF.

V usage is TRBV10-3 and J usage is TRBJ1-5; 10 bases align to TRBD1. CDR1 ENHRY and CDR2 SYGVKD come from the germline V gene. The CDR3 sequence is 18 residues long. V lost 0 bases to trimming and J lost 2 bases; unmatched junction nucleotides: 7. Here the CDR3 DNA reads TGTGCCATCAGTGAGTCTGTGACAGGGGGCTTGGGCAATCAGCCCCAGCATTTT. It encodes CAISESVTGGLGNQPQHF.

The rearrangement uses TRBV27 and TRBJ1-6, with a weak D call TRBD1 (5 bases). Between the trimmed V and J ends, which lost 6 bases and 2 bases, there was a span of 17 bases. Germline CDR1 and CDR2: MNHEY and SMNVEV (reference sequence). The CDR3 runs to 17 residues. CDR3 bases: TGTGCCAGCAGATCTACAGGCCCTTCGGCCTATAATTCACCCCTCCACTTT. This sequence encodes CASRSTGPSAYNSPLHF.

The J gene is TRBJ1-1, the V gene TRBV30, with a weak D call TRBD1 (6 bases). Per germline, CDR1 GTSNPN and CDR2 SVGIG (reference sequence). The CDR3 contains 15 residues. Trimming removed 1 base at V and 2 bases at J, with 14 bases between. CDR3 in amino acids: CAWSAIGQLNTEAFF. The DNA of the CDR3 is TGTGCCTGGAGTGCCATAGGACAGCTTAACACTGAAGCTTTCTTT.